The source of this T cell receptor (beta chain) is a study of T cell changes during pregnancy in multiple sclerosis. Sequencing was performed with immunoSEQ multiplex PCR; in TCRdb, only in-frame clones are kept and a portion is missing. The sample records tens of thousands of clones, around nine tenths being singletons. This receptor was obtained from a female donor with multiple sclerosis, enrolled in a pregnancy study. This specimen consisted of peripheral blood, obtained before pregnancy.

CDR3 coding DNA: TGCGCCAGCAGCGCAGGACAGGGTATAGATGTGACCGGGGAGCTGTTTTTT. This codes for CASSAGQGIDVTGELFF. The rearrangement links TRBV5-1 to TRBJ2-2; 8 bases align to TRBD1. CDR3 size: 17 residues. V shed 4 bases, J shed 5 bases, and the junction held 13 bases outside the gene matches. Germline V gene data show CDR1 as SGHRS and CDR2 as YFSETQ.